This T cell receptor (beta chain) was sequenced for a study of blood T cell repertoires in COVID-19. Trimming stripped 6 bases from V and 9 bases from J, with 15 bases between. This CDR3 spans 13 amino acids. Germline lookup yields CDR1 MDHEN and CDR2 SYDVKM. Authors' analysis steps: It was from reference gene primer amplification that nucleated cell counts were estimated. Profiled with immunoSEQ multiplex PCR; TCRdb holds only in-frame clones, not every one. The D gene and trimming were derived from the DNA, and the V and J assignments and clone size from that table. The sample has some 200,000 clones, 86% seen once; the top ten hold 2.5% to 4%.

Sequencing was performed on peripheral blood. V gene TRBV28 combines with J gene TRBJ1-5; D is uncertain. The TCR originated in a man between 65 and 85 years old with acute or convalescent COVID-19. Written as DNA, the CDR3 is TGTGCCAGCAGCCCAATGTGGGCCCCGCCCCAGCATTTT. Translated, it gives CASSPMWAPPQHF.